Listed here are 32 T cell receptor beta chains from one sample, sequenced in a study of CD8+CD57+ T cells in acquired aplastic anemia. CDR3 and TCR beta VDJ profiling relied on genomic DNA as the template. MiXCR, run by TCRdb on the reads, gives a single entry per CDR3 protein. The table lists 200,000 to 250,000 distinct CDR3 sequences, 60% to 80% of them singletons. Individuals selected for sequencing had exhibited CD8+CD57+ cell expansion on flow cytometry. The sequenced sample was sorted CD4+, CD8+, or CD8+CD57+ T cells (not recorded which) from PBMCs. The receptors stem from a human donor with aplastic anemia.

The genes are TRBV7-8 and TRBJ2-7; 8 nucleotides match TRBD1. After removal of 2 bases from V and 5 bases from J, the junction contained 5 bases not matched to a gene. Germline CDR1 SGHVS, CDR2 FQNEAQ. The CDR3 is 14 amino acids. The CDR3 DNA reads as TGTGCCAGCAGCTTACTCCAGGGGGCCCACGAGCAGTACTTC. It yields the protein CASSLLQGAHEQYF.

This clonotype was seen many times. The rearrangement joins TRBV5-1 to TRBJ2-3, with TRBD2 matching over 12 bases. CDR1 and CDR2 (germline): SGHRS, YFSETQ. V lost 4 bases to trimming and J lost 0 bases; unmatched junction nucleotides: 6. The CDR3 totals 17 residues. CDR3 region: CASSPTSGGDSTDTQYF. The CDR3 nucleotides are TGCGCCAGCAGCCCGACTAGCGGGGGAGATAGCACAGATACGCAGTATTTT.

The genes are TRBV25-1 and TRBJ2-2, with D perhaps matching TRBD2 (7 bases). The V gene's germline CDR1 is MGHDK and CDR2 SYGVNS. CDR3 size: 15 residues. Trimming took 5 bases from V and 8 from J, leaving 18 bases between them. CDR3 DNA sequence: TGTGCCAGCAGTTCCCGGGGTGGGGGGGCAGGGGAGCTGTTTTTT. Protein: CASSSRGGGAGELFF.

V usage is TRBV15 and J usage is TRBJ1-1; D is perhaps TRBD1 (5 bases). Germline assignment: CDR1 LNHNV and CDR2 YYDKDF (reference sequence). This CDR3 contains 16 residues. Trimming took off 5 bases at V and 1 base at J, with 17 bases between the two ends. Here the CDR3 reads CATSGFGGGWNTEAFF. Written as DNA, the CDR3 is TGTGCCACCAGCGGGTTTGGGGGTGGGTGGAACACTGAAGCTTTCTTT.

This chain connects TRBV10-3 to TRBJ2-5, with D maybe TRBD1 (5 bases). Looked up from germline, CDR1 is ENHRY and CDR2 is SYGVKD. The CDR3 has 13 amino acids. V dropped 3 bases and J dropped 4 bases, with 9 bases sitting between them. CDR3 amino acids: CAISDRVGETQYF. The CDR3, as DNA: TGTGCCATCAGTGACAGGGTAGGAGAGACCCAGTACTTC.

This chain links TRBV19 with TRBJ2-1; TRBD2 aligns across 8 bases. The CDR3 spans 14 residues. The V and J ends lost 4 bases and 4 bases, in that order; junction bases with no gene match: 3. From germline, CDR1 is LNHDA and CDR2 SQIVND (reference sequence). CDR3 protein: CASSRGTRYNEQFF. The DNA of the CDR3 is TGTGCCAGTAGTAGGGGGACTAGATACAATGAGCAGTTCTTC.

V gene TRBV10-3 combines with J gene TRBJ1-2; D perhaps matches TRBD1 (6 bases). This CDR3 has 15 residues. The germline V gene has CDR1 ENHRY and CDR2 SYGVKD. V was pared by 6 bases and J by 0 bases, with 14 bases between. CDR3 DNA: TGTGCCATCAGCCGGACAGAAGTCACTAACTATGGCTACACCTTC. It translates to CAISRTEVTNYGYTF.

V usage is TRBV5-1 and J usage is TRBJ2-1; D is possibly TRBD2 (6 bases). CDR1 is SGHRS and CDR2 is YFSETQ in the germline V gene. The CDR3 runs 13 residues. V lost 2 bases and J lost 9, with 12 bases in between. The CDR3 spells CASSFGGPSEQFF. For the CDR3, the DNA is TGCGCCAGCAGCTTTGGAGGGCCAAGTGAGCAGTTCTTC.

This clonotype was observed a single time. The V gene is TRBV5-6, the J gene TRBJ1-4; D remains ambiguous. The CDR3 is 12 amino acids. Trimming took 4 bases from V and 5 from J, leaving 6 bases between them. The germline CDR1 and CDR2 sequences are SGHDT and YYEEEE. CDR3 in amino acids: CASSIGNEKLFF. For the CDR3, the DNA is TGTGCCAGCAGCATCGGAAATGAAAAACTGTTTTTT.

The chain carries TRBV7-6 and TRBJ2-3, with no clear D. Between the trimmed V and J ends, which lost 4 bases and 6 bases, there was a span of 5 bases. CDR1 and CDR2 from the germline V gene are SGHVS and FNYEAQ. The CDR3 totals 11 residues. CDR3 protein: CASSYADTQYF. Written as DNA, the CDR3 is TGTGCCAGCAGCTACGCGGATACGCAGTATTTT.

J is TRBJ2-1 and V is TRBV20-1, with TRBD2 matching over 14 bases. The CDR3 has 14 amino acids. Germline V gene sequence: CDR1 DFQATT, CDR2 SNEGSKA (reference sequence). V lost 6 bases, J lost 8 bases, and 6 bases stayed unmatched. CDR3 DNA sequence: TGCAGTGCGGGGACTAGCGGGAGTATGTATGAGCAGTTCTTC. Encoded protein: CSAGTSGSMYEQFF.

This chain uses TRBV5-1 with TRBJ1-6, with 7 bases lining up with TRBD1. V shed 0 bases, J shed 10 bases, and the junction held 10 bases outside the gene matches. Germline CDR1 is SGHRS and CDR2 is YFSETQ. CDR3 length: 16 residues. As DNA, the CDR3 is TGCGCCAGCAGCTTGGAGTTGACAGGGCCGGGGTCACCCCTCCACTTT. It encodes CASSLELTGPGSPLHF. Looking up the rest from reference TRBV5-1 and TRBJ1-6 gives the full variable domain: KAGVTQTPRYLIKTRGQQVTLSCSPISGHRSVSWYQQTPGQGLQFLFEYFSETQRNKGNFPGRFSGRQFSNSRSEMNVSTLELGDSALYLCASSLELTGPGSPLHFGNGTRLTVT.

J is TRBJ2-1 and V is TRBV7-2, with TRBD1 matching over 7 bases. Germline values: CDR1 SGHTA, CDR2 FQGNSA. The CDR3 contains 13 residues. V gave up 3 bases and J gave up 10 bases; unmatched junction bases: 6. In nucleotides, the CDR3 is TGTGCCAGCAGCTTGACAGGGATCAGGGAGCAGTTCTTC. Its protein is CASSLTGIREQFF. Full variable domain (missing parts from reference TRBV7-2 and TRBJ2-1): GAGVSQSPSNKVTEKGKDVELRCDPISGHTALYWYRQSLGQGLEFLIYFQGNSAPDKSGLPSDRFSAERTGGSVSTLTIQRTQQEDSAVYLCASSLTGIREQFFGPGTRLTVL.

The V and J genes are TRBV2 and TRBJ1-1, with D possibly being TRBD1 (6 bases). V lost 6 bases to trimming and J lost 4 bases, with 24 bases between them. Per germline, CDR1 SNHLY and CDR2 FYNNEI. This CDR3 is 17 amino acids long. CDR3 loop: CASSPRMGGPSPTEAFF. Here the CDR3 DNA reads TGTGCCAGCAGCCCCAGGATGGGGGGCCCTTCGCCCACTGAAGCTTTCTTT.

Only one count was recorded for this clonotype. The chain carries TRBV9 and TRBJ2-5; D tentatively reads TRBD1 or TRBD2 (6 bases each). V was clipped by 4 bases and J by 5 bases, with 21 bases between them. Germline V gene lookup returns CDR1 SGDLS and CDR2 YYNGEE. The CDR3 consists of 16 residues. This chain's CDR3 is CASSTQGGGSAETQYF. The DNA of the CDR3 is TGTGCCAGCAGCACTCAAGGAGGGGGATCCGCGGAGACCCAGTACTTC.

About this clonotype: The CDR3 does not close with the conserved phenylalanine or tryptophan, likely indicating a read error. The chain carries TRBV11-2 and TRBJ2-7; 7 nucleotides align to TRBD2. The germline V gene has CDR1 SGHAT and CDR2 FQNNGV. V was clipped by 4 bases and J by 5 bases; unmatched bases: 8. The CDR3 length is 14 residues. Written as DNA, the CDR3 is TGTGCCAGCAGCTCCCGGGCGGGAGAGGACGAGCAGTACTTA. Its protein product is CASSSRAGEDEQYL.

The CDR3 is CASRGVGYNEQFF. CDR3 nucleotide sequence: TGTGCCAGCAGGGGGGTGGGGTACAATGAGCAGTTCTTC. The chain couples TRBV2 to TRBJ2-1; D tentatively fits TRBD1 or TRBD2 (5 bases each). Germline V gene lookup returns CDR1 SNHLY and CDR2 FYNNEI. This CDR3 has 13 residues. Trimming stripped 6 bases from V and 4 bases from J, with 10 bases between.

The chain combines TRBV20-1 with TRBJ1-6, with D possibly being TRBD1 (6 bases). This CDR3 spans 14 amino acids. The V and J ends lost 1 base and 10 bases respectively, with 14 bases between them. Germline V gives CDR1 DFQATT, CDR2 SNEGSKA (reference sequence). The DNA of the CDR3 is TGCAGTGCTAGAGTCGCGACAGGCCTGTCACCCCTCCACTTT. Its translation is CSARVATGLSPLHF.

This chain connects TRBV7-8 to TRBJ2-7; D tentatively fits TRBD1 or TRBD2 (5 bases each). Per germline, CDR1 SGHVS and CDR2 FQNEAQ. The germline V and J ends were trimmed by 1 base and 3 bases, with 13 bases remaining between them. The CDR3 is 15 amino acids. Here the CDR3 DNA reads TGTGCCAGCAGCTTAGACTGGGGGTCCCTCTACGAGCAGTACTTC. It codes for CASSLDWGSLYEQYF. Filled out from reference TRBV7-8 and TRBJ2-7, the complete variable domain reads GAGVSQSPRYKVAKRGQDVALRCDPISGHVSLFWYQQALGQGPEFLTYFQNEAQLDKSGLPSDRFFAERPEGSVSTLKIQRTQQEDSAVYLCASSLDWGSLYEQYFGPGTRLTVT.

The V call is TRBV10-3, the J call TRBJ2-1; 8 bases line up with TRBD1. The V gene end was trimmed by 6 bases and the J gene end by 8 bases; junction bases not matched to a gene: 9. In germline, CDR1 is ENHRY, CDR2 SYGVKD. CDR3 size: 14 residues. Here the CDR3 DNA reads TGTGCCATCAGCTTCCACAGGGGGGAAGATGAGCAGTTCTTC. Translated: CAISFHRGEDEQFF.

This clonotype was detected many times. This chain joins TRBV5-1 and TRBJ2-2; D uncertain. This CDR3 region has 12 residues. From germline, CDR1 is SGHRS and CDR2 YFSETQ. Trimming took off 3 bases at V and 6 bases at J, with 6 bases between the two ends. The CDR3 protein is CASSSGSGELFF. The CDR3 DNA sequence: TGCGCCAGCAGCTCCGGTTCCGGGGAGCTGTTTTTT.

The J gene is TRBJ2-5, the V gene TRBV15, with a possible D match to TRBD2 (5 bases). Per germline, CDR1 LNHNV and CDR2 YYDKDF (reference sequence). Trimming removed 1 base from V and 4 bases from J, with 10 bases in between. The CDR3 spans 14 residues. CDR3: CATSRGRGGETQYF. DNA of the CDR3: TGTGCCACCAGCAGAGGACGCGGAGGAGAGACCCAGTACTTC.

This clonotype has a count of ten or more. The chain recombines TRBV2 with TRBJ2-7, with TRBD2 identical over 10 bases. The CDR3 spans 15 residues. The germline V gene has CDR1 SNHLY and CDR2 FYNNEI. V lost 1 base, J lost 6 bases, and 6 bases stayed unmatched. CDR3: CASSEVSGGAGEQYF. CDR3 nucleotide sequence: TGTGCCAGCAGTGAAGTCAGCGGGGGGGCCGGCGAGCAGTACTTC.

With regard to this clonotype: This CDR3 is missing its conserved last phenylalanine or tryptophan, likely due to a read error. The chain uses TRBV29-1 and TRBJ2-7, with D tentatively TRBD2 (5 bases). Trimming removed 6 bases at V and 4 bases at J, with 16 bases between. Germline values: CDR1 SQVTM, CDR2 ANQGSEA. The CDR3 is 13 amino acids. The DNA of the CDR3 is TGCAGCGTGTCCGGGATTATCCTTTACGAGCAGTACCTC. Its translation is CSVSGIILYEQYL.

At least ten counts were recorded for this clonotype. CDR3: CASSLAGVGGNTEAFF. CDR3 bases: TGCGCCAGCAGCCTCGCCGGGGTGGGTGGGAACACTGAAGCTTTCTTT. The rearrangement joins TRBV4-1 to TRBJ1-1; D gene uncertain. The CDR3 covers 16 residues. Per germline, CDR1 MGHRA and CDR2 YSYEKL. Trimming shortened V by 4 bases and J by 1 base, and 16 bases separated the two germline ends.

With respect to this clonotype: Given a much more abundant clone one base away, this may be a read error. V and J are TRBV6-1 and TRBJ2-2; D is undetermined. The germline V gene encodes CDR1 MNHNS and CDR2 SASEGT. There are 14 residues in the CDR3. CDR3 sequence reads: CACSEWKNTGELFF. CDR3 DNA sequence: TGTGCCTGCAGTGAATGGAAGAACACCGGGGAGCTGTTTTTT.

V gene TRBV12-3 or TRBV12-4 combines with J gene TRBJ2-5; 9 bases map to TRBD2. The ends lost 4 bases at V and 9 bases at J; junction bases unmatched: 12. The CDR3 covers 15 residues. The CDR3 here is CASSYSGGAMGAQYF. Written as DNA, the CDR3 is TGTGCCAGCAGTTATAGCGGGGGAGCCATGGGGGCCCAGTACTTC.

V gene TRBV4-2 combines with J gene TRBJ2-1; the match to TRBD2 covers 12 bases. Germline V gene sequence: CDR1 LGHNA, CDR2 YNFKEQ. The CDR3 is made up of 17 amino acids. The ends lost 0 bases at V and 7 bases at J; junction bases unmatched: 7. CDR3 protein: CASSQDPPSGRANEQFF. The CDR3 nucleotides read TGTGCCAGCAGCCAAGATCCCCCTAGCGGGAGGGCGAATGAGCAGTTCTTC.

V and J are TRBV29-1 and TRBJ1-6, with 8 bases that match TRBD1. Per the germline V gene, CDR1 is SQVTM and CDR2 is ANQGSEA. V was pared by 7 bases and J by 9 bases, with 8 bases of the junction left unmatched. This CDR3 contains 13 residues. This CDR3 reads CSAGQGGSSPLHF. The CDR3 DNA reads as TGCAGCGCCGGACAGGGAGGGAGTTCACCCCTCCACTTT.

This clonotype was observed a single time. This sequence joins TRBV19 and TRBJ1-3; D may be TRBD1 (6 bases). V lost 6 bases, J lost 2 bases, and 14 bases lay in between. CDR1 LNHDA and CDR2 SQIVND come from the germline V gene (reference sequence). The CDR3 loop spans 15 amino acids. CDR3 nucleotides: TGTGCCAGTAGCAGAGAACAGGGAACTGGAAACACCATATATTTT. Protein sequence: CASSREQGTGNTIYF.

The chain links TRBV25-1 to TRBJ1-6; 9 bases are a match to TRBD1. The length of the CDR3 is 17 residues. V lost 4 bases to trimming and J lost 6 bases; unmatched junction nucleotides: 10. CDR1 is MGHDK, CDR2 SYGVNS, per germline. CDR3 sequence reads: CASSGTKGQGINSPLHF. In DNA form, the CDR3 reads TGTGCCAGCAGTGGCACAAAAGGACAGGGGATTAATTCACCCCTCCACTTT. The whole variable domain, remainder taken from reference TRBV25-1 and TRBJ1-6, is EADIYQTPRYLVIGTGKKITLECSQTMGHDKMYWYQQDPGMELHLIHYSYGVNSTEKGDLSSESTVSRIRTEHFPLTLESARPSHTSQYLCASSGTKGQGINSPLHFGNGTRLTVT.

The CDR3 is CATSRGTVNEKLFF. The CDR3 DNA reads TGTGCCACCAGCAGAGGGACGGTTAATGAAAAACTGTTTTTT. This chain connects TRBV15 to TRBJ1-4; D remains ambiguous. Germline V gene data show CDR1 as LNHNV and CDR2 as YYDKDF (reference sequence). CDR3 size: 14 residues. Between the trimmed V and J ends, which lost 1 base and 4 bases, there was a span of 7 bases.